The present T cell receptor (beta chain) was sequenced within a study of blood T cell repertoires in COVID-19. Study details: Spain, Italy and the United States supplied samples that represented acute and convalescent COVID-19. PBMCs, B-cell-depleted T cells, or T cells provided the cDNA or gDNA that made up the material.

There are 14 residues in the CDR3. V lost 3 bases, J lost 7 bases, and 13 bases lay in between. Looked up from germline, CDR1 is MDHEN and CDR2 is SYDVKM. As handled by the study authors: It was from reference gene primer amplification that nucleated cell counts were estimated. Libraries were prepared by immunoSEQ multiplex PCR; TCRdb keeps only in-frame clonotypes and omits some of them. The V and J calls and clone size are taken from that table; D and trimming were inferred from the DNA. The table shows over 35,000 clones, with roughly 92% occurring only once. This TCR was sampled from a middle-aged man with active COVID-19. V gene TRBV28 combines with J gene TRBJ1-5; TRBD1 is a possible D gene (6 bases). What was sequenced was peripheral blood. The CDR3 loop is CASSLRGAPQPQHF. CDR3 DNA: TGTGCCAGCAGTTTGCGGGGGGCGCCACAGCCCCAGCATTTT.